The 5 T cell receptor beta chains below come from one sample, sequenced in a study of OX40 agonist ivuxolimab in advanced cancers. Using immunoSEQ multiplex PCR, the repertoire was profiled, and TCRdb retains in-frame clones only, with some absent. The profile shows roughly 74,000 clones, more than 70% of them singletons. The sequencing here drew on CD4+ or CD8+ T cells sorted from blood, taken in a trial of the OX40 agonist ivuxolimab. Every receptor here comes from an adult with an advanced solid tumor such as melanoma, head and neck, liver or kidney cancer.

Written as DNA, the CDR3 is TGCGCCAGCAGCTTGGGCCGCGCGGGAGACGGGGAGCTGTTTTTT. It yields the protein CASSLGRAGDGELFF. V gene TRBV5-1 combines with J gene TRBJ2-2; 7 positions match TRBD2. The CDR3 spans 15 residues. Germline CDR1 reads SGHRS; CDR2 reads YFSETQ. J gave up 7 bases and V 0 bases, and 6 bases lay outside the gene matches.

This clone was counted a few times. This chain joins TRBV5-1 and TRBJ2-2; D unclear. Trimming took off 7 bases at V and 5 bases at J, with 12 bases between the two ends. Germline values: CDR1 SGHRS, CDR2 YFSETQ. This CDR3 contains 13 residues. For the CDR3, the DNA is TGCGCCAGCTCGACCCGGCCAACCGGGGAGCTGTTTTTT. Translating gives CASSTRPTGELFF.

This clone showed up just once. CDR3 protein: CASSQSGQGTYEQYF. CDR3 nucleotides: TGCGCCAGCAGTCAATCTGGACAGGGAACCTACGAGCAGTACTTC. The chain recombines TRBV23-1 with TRBJ2-7; 8 bases map to TRBD1. TRBV23-1 is filed as an ORF, its function uncertain. This CDR3 has 15 residues. V dropped 0 bases and J dropped 2; count of bases not matched to a gene: 3.

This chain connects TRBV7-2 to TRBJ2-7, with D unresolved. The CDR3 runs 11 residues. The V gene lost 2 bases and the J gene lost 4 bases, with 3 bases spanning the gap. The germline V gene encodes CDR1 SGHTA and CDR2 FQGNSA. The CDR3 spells CASSLQYEQYF. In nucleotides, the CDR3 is TGTGCCAGCAGCTTACAATACGAGCAGTACTTC.

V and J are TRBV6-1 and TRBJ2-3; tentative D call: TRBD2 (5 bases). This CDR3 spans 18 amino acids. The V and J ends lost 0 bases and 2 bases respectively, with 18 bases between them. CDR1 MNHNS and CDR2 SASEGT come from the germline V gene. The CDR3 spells CASSEASTGVGVTDTQYF. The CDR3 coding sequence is TGTGCCAGCAGTGAAGCATCTACTGGGGTCGGGGTCACAGATACGCAGTATTTT.